The 10 T cell receptor beta chains below were found in one sample sequenced in a study of pediatric ulcerative colitis (dated by TCRdb to between 2019 and 2020). Libraries were prepared through the immunoSEQ multiplex PCR assay. Here the immuneACCESS table is served through TCRdb, limited to in-frame sequences with V and J called. Missing clones are a known gap in these copies; in checked studies unresolved V genes cover under half, and the rest lacks a known reason. The table for this sample lists approximately 15,000 clones; about 76% of them were counted only once. Of the sample, around 3.5% falls within the top ten clones. During colonoscopy, one to two pinch biopsies were obtained from the rectum for research. Sequencing used gut tissue. The receptors derive from a girl between 5 and 17 years old with moderate ulcerative colitis.

The chain recombines TRBV9 with TRBJ2-5; TRBD2 matches at 7 bases. Trimming took 0 bases from V and 7 from J; bases not matched to a gene: 6. Germline CDR1 and CDR2: SGDLS and YYNGEE. CDR3 length: 14 amino acids. The CDR3 coding sequence is TGTGCCAGCAGCGTAGCGAGTACGGGGGGGACCCAGTACTTC. As protein: CASSVASTGGTQYF.

V gene TRBV29-1 combines with J gene TRBJ1-3, with a possible D match to TRBD1 (5 bases). Trimming stripped 3 bases from V and 0 bases from J, with 15 bases between. CDR3 length equals 16 residues. Germline loops: CDR1 SQVTM, CDR2 ANQGSEA. This CDR3 reads CSVEDGYRRSGNTIYF. The CDR3 DNA is TGCAGCGTTGAGGACGGTTACAGGCGCTCTGGAAACACCATATATTTT.

CDR3 DNA sequence: TGTGCCAGCAGGGGGAGCGGGTACACCGGGGAGCTGTTTTTT. Encoded protein: CASRGSGYTGELFF. V gene TRBV2 combines with J gene TRBJ2-2; perhaps TRBD2 as D (6 bases). CDR3 length: 14 amino acids. Trimming took off 6 bases at V and 3 bases at J, with 11 bases between the two ends. Germline V gene lookup returns CDR1 SNHLY and CDR2 FYNNEI. Filled out from reference TRBV2 and TRBJ2-2, the complete variable domain reads EPEVTQTPSHQVTQMGQEVILRCVPISNHLYFYWYRQILGQKVEFLVSFYNNEISEKSEIFDDQFSVERPDGSNFTLKIRSTKLEDSAMYFCASRGSGYTGELFFGEGSRLTVL.

The chain uses TRBV5-8 and TRBJ1-1, with D perhaps matching TRBD1 (5 bases). The CDR3 contains 15 residues. Germline V CDR1 and CDR2: SGHTS, YDEGEE. Trimming took 2 bases from V and 0 from J, leaving 11 bases between them. CDR3 coding DNA: TGTGCCAGCAGCTTATCGGGACGCCTGAACACTGAAGCTTTCTTT. It specifies CASSLSGRLNTEAFF.

This clone was recorded a few times. This chain joins TRBV19 and TRBJ1-1; 7 bases line up with TRBD1. The CDR3 loop spans 14 amino acids. From germline, CDR1 is LNHDA and CDR2 SQIVND (reference sequence). Germline trimming cut 8 bases from V and 4 bases from J; bases unmatched to any gene: 10. CDR3 DNA sequence: TGTGCCAGTTCGCCAAAGACAGGGCCCACTGAAGCTTTCTTT. Translation gives CASSPKTGPTEAFF.

This clone has a handful of counts. The genes are TRBV6-1 and TRBJ2-1; 11 bases fit TRBD2. Germline V gene lookup returns CDR1 MNHNS and CDR2 SASEGT. The trim removed 0 bases at V and 2 bases at J, leaving 0 bases unmatched. CDR3 length: 16 residues. CDR3 region: CASSEASGGAYNEQFF. The CDR3 region has the DNA TGTGCCAGCAGTGAAGCTAGCGGGGGGGCCTACAATGAGCAGTTCTTC.

The chain recombines TRBV28 with TRBJ2-7; D may be TRBD2 (5 bases). Germline V gives CDR1 MDHEN, CDR2 SYDVKM. V was pared by 5 bases and J by 0 bases, with 11 bases between. This CDR3 contains 14 residues. CDR3 residues: CASSRAGISYEQYF. In DNA, the CDR3 is TGTGCCAGCAGTCGGGCCGGGATCTCCTACGAGCAGTACTTC.

This clone was observed once. The genes are TRBV28 and TRBJ1-1, with 8 bases fitting TRBD1. Looked up from germline, CDR1 is MDHEN and CDR2 is SYDVKM. This CDR3 has 14 residues. J lost 9 bases, V lost 3 bases, and 9 bases had no gene match. The CDR3 spells CASSLGGQGNKAFF. For the CDR3, the DNA is TGTGCCAGCAGTTTGGGAGGACAGGGCAATAAAGCTTTCTTT.

With respect to this clone: Sequence at one end of the junction differs from germline and may be a read error. This chain joins TRBV7-7 and TRBJ2-5, with D tentatively TRBD2 (6 bases). Germline V gives CDR1 SSHAT, CDR2 FNYEAQ (reference sequence). This CDR3 region has 13 residues. Here the CDR3 reads CASSFDGGETQYF. The DNA of the CDR3 is TGTGCTAGCAGCTTCGACGGAGGGGAGACCCAGTACTTC.

This chain connects TRBV10-3 to TRBJ1-4; weak D call: TRBD1 (5 bases). Between the trimmed V and J ends, which lost 2 bases and 8 bases, there was a span of 18 bases. The CDR3 spans 16 residues. Germline-derived CDR1 and CDR2 are ENHRY and SYGVKD. The CDR3 coding sequence is TGTGCCATCAGTGAGCTACGGACCCTCGGGGGAGAAAAACTGTTTTTT. This sequence encodes CAISELRTLGGEKLFF.